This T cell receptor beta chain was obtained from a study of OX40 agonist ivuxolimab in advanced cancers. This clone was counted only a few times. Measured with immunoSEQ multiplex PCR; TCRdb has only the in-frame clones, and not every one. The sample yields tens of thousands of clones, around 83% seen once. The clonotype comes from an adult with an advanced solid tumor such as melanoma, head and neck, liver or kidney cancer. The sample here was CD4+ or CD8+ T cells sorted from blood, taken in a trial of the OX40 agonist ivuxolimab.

The CDR3, as DNA: TGTGCCAGCACCTCCATGGGTTATGAGGGCTACACCTTC. This gives the protein CASTSMGYEGYTF. The chain links TRBV7-9 to TRBJ1-2; D call uncertain. The CDR3 spans 13 residues. With 7 bases removed from V and 8 bases from J, the gap between germline ends came to 17 bases. Per germline, CDR1 SEHNR and CDR2 FQNEAQ (reference sequence).